The sequence of this T cell receptor (beta chain) was determined in a study of blood T cell repertoires in COVID-19. Sequencing used immunoSEQ multiplex PCR; TCRdb keeps in-frame clones, though not all of them. Of hundreds of thousands of clones listed, around nine tenths are singletons. Trimming cost V 4 bases and J 4 bases; bases outside gene matches: 8. CDR1 and CDR2 from the germline V gene are SGHAT and FQDESV (reference sequence). This CDR3 spans 15 amino acids. The sequenced sample consisted of PBMCs or T cells enriched from blood (not recorded which). The chain links TRBV11-1 to TRBJ2-7; 9 bases line up with TRBD1. The clonotype originates from a woman aged 40 to 55 who had recovered from COVID-19. CDR3 in amino acids: CASSSADRGKYEQYF. CDR3 in DNA: TGTGCCAGCAGCTCTGCGGACAGGGGAAAATACGAGCAGTACTTC.